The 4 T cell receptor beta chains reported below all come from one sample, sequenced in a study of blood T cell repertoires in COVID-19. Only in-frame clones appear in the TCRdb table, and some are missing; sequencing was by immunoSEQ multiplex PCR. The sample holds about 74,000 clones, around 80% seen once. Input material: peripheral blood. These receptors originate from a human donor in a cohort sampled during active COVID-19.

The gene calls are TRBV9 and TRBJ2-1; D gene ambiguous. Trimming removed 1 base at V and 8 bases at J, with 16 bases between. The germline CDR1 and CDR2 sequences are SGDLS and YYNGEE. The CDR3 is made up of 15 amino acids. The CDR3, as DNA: TGTGCCAGCAGCGTAACCCTAGATTACACCCATGAGCAGTTCTTC. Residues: CASSVTLDYTHEQFF.

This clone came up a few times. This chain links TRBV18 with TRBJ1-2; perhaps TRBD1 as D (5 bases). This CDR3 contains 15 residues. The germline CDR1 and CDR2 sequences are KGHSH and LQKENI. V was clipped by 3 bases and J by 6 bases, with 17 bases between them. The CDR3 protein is CASSPGSGSPDGYTF. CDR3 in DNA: TGTGCCAGCTCACCCGGTTCAGGGTCTCCTGATGGCTACACCTTC.

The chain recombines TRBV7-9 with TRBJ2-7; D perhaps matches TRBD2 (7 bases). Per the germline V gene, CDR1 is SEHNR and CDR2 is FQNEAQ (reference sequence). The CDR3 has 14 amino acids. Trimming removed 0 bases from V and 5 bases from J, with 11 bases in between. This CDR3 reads CASSLAGGPNEQYF. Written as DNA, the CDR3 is TGTGCCAGCAGCTTAGCGGGGGGGCCAAACGAGCAGTACTTC.

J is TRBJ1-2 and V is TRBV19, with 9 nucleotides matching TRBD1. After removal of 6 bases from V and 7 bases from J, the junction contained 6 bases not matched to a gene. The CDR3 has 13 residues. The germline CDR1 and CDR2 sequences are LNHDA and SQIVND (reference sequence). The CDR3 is CASRLQGAFGYTF. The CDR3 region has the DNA TGTGCCAGTAGGCTACAGGGGGCGTTTGGCTACACCTTC.